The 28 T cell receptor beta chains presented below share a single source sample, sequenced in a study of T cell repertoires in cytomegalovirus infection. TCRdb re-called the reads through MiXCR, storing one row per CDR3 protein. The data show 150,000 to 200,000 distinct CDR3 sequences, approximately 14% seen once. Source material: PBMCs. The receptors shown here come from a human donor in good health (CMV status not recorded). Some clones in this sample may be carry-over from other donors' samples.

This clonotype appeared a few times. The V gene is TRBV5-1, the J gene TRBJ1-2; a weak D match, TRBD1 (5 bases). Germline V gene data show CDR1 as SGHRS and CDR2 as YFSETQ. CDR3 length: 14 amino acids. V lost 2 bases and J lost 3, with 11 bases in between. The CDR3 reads CASSFAGTDYGYTF. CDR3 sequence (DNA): TGCGCCAGCAGCTTCGCCGGGACGGACTATGGCTACACCTTC.

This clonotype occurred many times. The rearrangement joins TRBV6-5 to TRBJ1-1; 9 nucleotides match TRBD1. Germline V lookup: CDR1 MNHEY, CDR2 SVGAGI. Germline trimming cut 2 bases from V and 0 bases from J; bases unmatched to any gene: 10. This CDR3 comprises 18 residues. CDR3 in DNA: TGTGCCAGCAGTTACGCCTGGACAGGGGCCCCGATGAACACTGAAGCTTTCTTT. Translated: CASSYAWTGAPMNTEAFF.

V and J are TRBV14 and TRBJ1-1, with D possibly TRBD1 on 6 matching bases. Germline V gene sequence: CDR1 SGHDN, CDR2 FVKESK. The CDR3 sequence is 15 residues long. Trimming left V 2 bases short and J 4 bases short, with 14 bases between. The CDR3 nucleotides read TGTGCCAGCAGCCAACAAGGGGGGGGTATCACTGAAGCTTTCTTT. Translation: CASSQQGGGITEAFF.

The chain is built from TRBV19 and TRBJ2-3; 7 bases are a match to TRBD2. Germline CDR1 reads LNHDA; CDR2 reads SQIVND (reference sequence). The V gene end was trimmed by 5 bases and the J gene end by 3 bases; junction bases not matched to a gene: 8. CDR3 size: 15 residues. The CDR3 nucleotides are TGTGCCAGTAGTCTCGCTAGCGGAGGTACAGATACGCAGTATTTT. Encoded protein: CASSLASGGTDTQYF.

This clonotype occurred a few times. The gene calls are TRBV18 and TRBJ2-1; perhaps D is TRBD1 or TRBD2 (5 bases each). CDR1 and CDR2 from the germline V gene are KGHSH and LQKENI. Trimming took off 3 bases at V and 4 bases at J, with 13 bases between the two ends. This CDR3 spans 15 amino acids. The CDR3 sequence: CASSPGWGPYNEQFF. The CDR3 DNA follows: TGTGCCAGCTCACCCGGATGGGGACCATACAATGAGCAGTTCTTC. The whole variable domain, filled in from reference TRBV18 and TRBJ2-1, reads NAGVMQNPRHLVRRRGQEARLRCSPMKGHSHVYWYRQLPEEGLKFMVYLQKENIIDESGMPKERFSAEFPKEGPSILRIQQVVRGDSAAYFCASSPGWGPYNEQFFGPGTRLTVL.

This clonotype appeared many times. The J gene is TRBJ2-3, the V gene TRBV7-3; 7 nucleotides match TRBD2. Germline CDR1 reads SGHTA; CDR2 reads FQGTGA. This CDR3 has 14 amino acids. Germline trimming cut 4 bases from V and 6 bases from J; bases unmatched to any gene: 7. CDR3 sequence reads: CASSWTSFSDTQYF. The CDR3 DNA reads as TGTGCCAGCAGCTGGACTAGTTTTTCCGATACGCAGTATTTT.

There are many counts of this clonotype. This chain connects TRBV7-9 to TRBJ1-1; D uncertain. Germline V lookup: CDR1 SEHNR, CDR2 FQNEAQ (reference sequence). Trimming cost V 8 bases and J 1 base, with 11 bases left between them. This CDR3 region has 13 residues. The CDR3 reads CASRLPGNTEAFF. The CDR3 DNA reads TGTGCCAGCCGATTGCCGGGGAACACTGAAGCTTTCTTT.

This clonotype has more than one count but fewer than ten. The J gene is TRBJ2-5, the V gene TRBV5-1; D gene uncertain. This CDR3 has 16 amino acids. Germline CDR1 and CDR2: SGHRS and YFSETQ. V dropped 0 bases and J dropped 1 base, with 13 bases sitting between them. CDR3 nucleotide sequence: TGCGCCAGCAGCTTGGCCGTAAACCTTCTCCAAGAGACCCAGTACTTC. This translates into CASSLAVNLLQETQYF.

The CDR3 is CASRTTGSEGNSGNTIYF. DNA for the CDR3: TGTGCCAGCAGGACGACAGGGTCGGAGGGGAACTCTGGAAACACCATATATTTT. The chain carries TRBV6-6 and TRBJ1-3; 7 bases match TRBD1. V dropped 6 bases and J dropped 0; count of bases not matched to a gene: 14. Per the germline V gene, CDR1 is MNHNY and CDR2 is SVGAGI (reference sequence). This CDR3 region has 18 residues.

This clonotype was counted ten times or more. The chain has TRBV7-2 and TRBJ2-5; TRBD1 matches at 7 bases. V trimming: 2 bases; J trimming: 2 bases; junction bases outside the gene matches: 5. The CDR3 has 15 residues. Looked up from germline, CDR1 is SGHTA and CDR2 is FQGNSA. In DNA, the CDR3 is TGTGCCAGCAGCTTAATGGTCAGGGGGCAAGAGACCCAGTACTTC. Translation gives CASSLMVRGQETQYF.

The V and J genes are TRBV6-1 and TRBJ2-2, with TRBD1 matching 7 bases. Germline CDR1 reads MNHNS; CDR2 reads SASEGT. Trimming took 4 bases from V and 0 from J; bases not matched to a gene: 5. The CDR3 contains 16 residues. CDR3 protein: CASSANRGANTGELFF. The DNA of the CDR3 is TGTGCCAGCAGTGCGAACAGGGGCGCGAACACCGGGGAGCTGTTTTTT.

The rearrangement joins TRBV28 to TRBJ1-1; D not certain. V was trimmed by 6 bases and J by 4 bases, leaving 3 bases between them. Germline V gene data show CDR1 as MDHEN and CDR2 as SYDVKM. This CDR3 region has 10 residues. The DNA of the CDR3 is TGTGCCAGCAGGGGCACTGAAGCTTTCTTT. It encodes CASRGTEAFF.

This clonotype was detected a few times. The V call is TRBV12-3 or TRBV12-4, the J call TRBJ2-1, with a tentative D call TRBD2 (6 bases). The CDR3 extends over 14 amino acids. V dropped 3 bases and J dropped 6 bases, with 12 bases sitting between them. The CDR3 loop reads CASSLRDGFNEQFF. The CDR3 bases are TGTGCCAGCAGTTTGCGGGACGGCTTCAATGAGCAGTTCTTC.

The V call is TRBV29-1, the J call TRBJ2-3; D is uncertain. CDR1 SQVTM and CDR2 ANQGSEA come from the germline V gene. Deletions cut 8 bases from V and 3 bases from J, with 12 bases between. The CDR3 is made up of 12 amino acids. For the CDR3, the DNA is TGCAGCTCTGGGGAAGGGACAGATACGCAGTATTTT. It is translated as CSSGEGTDTQYF.

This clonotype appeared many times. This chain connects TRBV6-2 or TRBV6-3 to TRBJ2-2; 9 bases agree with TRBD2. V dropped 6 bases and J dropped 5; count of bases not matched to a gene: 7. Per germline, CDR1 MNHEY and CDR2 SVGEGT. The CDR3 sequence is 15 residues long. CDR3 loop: CASSSTSGGTGELFF. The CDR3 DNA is TGTGCCAGCAGCTCGACTAGCGGAGGAACCGGGGAGCTGTTTTTT.

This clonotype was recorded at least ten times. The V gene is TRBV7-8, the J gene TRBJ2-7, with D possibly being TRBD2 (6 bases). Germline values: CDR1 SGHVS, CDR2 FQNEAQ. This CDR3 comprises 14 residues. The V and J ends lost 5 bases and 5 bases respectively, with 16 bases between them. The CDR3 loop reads CASSTRTKRHEQYF. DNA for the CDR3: TGTGCCAGCAGCACCCGGACTAAACGCCACGAGCAGTACTTC.

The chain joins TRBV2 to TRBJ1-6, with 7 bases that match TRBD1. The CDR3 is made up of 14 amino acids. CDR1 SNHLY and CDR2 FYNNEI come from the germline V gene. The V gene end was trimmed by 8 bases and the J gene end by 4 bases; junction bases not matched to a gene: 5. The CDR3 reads CASHRGFYNSPLHF. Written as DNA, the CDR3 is TGTGCCAGCCACAGGGGATTTTATAATTCACCCCTCCACTTT.

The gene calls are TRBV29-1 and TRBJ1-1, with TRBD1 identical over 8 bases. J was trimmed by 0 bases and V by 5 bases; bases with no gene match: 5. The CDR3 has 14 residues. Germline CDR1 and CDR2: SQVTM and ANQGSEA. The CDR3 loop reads CSVSGTGMNTEAFF. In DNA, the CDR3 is TGCAGCGTTTCCGGGACAGGAATGAACACTGAAGCTTTCTTT.

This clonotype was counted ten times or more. CDR3 in DNA: TGTGCCAGCAGCTTGGGGACAGGCTCAGTGCGGGGTGAAAAACTGTTTTTT. It translates to CASSLGTGSVRGEKLFF. The rearrangement uses TRBV7-9 and TRBJ1-4, with 8 bases aligning to TRBD1. V was clipped by 3 bases and J by 7 bases; unmatched bases: 13. The CDR3 is 17 amino acids. The germline CDR1 and CDR2 sequences are SEHNR and FQNEAQ (reference sequence).

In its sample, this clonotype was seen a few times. CDR3 sequence reads: CASSLLGQGTYEQYF. The CDR3 nucleotides read TGCGCCAGCAGCTTGCTTGGACAGGGGACCTACGAGCAGTACTTC. This chain links TRBV5-1 with TRBJ2-7; TRBD1 agrees at 9 bases. Germline V gene sequence: CDR1 SGHRS, CDR2 YFSETQ. Losses at the gene ends were 1 base for V and 2 bases for J; bases not matched to a gene: 4. The CDR3 spans 15 residues.

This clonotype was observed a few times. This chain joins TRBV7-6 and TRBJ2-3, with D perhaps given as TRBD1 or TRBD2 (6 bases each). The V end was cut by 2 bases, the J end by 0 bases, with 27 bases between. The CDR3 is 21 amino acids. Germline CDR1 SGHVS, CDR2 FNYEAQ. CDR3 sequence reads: CASSLRGAGSRSWYSTDTQYF. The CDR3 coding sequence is TGTGCCAGCAGCTTAAGGGGGGCTGGCTCCCGAAGTTGGTATAGCACAGATACGCAGTATTTT. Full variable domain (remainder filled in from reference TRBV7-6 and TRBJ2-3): GAGVSQSPRYKVTKRGQDVALRCDPISGHVSLYWYRQALGQGPEFLTYFNYEAQQDKSGLPNDRFSAERPEGSISTLTIQRTEQRDSAMYRCASSLRGAGSRSWYSTDTQYFGPGTRLTVL.

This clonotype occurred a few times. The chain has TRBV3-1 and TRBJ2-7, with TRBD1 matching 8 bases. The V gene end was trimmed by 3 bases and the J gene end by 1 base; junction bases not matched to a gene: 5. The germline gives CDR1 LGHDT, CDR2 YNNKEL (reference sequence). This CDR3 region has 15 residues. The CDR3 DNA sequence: TGTGCCAGCAGCCACGCCGGGGACAGGTCCTACGAGCAGTACTTC. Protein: CASSHAGDRSYEQYF.

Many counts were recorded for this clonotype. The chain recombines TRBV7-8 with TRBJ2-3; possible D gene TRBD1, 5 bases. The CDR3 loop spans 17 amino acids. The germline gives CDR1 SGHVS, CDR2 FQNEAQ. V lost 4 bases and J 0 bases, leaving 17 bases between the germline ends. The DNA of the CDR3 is TGTGCCAGCAGCTACACGGCAAGAGCAGGGAGCACAGATACGCAGTATTTT. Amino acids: CASSYTARAGSTDTQYF.

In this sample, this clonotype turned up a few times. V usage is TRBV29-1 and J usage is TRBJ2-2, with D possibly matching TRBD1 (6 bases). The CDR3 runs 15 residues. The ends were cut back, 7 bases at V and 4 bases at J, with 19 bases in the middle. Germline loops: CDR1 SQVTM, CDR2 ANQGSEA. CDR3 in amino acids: CSASDTGWVTGELFF. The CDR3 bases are TGCAGCGCCTCAGACACAGGGTGGGTCACCGGGGAGCTGTTTTTT.

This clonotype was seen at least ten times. This CDR3 is CASSEAGGTGELFF. CDR3 bases: TGTGCCAGCAGTGAAGCGGGGGGCACCGGGGAGCTGTTTTTT. V gene TRBV6-4 combines with J gene TRBJ2-2; 9 positions agree with TRBD2. Germline V gene lookup returns CDR1 MRHNA and CDR2 SNTAGT. J was trimmed by 4 bases and V by 3 bases; bases with no gene match: 0. This CDR3 is built from 14 residues.

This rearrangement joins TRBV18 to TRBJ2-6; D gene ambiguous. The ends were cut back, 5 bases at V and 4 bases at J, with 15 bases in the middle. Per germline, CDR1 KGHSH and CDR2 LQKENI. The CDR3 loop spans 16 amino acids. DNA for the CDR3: TGTGCCAGCTCAGAGCCGGGCTCCCCGGGGGCCAACGTCCTGACTTTC. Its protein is CASSEPGSPGANVLTF.

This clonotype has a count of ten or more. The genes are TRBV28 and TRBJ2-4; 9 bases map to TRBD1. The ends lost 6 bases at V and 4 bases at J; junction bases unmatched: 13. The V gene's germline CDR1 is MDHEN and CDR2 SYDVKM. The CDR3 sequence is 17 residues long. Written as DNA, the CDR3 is TGTGCCAGCAGCGAAGGGACGCTGGACAGGGGAAAAAACATTCAGTACTTC. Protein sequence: CASSEGTLDRGKNIQYF.

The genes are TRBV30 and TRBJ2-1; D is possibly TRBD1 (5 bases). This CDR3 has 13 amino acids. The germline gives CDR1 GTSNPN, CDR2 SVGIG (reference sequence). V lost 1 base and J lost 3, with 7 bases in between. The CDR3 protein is CAWSAGNYNEQFF. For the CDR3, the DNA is TGTGCCTGGAGTGCAGGGAACTACAATGAGCAGTTCTTC. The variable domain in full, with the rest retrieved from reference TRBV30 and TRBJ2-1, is SQTIHQWPATLVQPVGSPLSLECTVEGTSNPNLYWYRQAAGRGLQLLFYSVGIGQISSEVPQNLSASRPQDRQFILSSKKLLLSDSGFYLCAWSAGNYNEQFFGPGTRLTVL.